One T cell receptor (beta chain) is described in this entry. The CDR3 consists of 14 residues. The germline V and J ends were trimmed by 4 bases and 0 bases, with 9 bases remaining between them. Germline loops: CDR1 MNHEY, CDR2 SVGAGI. Libraries were prepared by immunoSEQ multiplex PCR; TCRdb keeps only in-frame clonotypes and omits some of them. The listing records approximately 190,000 clones. These data come from a study of control samples from healthy donors and cancer patients. The TCR sequence derives from a woman aged 25-40 years in good health. The chain couples TRBV6-5 to TRBJ1-1; D uncertain. The sequenced sample was blood. The CDR3 loop is CASSSSLMNTEAFF. DNA of the CDR3: TGTGCCAGCAGTTCATCTTTAATGAACACTGAAGCTTTCTTT.